A selection of T cell receptor beta chains follows, all from one sample in a study of molecular identifiers for immune sequencing clone quantification. TCRdb re-called the PCR reads through MiXCR, storing one row per CDR3 protein. The data hold roughly 65,000 distinct CDR3 sequences, with less than 20% observed a single time. Specimen: naive CD8+ T cells from blood, with Jurkat cell RNA spiked in. The source of these receptors is a human donor in good health. Some libraries in this study had Jurkat cell RNA spiked in. Both conserved end residues are part of each CDR3. D genes are given only for firm matches. For some rows the clone size is stated as once, few or many, or as a class when expanded; others skip it.

NA | TRBJ2-2 | TRBV7-3 | many | 14 | TGTGCCAGCAGCCCTAAGGGGTTGGCCGGGGAGCTGTTTTTT | CASSPKGLAGELFF
NA | TRBJ2-2 | TRBV11-3 | many | 13 | TGTGCCGGTCGGACAGCGAACACCGGGGAGCTGTTTTTT | CAGRTANTGELFF
TRBD2 | TRBJ2-2 | TRBV7-2 | many | 16 | TGTGCCAGCAGAACTACTAGCGGGATTATTTCCGGGGAGCTGTTTTTT | CASRTTSGIISGELFF
NA | TRBJ2-1 | TRBV4-2 | NA | 14 | TGTGCCAGCAGCCAAGAGTTCTCATCCAATGAGCAGTTCTTC | CASSQEFSSNEQFF
NA | TRBJ2-7 | TRBV10-2 | many | 11 | TGCGCCAGCGGTTCCGCCTACGAGCAGTACTTC | CASGSAYEQYF
TRBD1 | TRBJ2-3 | TRBV20-1 | many | 14 | TGCAGTGCTAGAGATAGAGACAGGGACAATACGCAGTATTTT | CSARDRDRDNTQYF
TRBD2 | TRBJ2-3 | TRBV4-3 | many | 18 | TGCGCCAGCAGCCAAGATCGGTGGCGGGAGGGCCTTCTCGATACGCAGTATTTT | CASSQDRWREGLLDTQYF
TRBD1 | TRBJ1-1 | TRBV10-2 | many | 14 | TGCGCCAGCAAAGACCAGGGGGCCCCCACTGAAGCTTTCTTT | CASKDQGAPTEAFF
NA | TRBJ2-7 | TRBV14 | many | 12 | TGTGCCAGCAGCCTGTACAGGTACGAGCAGTACTTC | CASSLYRYEQYF
NA | TRBJ2-1 | TRBV6-5 | few | 14 | TGTGCCAGCAGTTACTCTTTGGGGGACAATGAGCAGTTCTTC | CASSYSLGDNEQFF
NA | TRBJ2-7 | TRBV4-2 | many | 15 | TGTGCCAGCAGCCAAGATCTCGGACTTGGCTACGAGCAGTACTTC | CASSQDLGLGYEQYF
TRBD1 | TRBJ2-6 | TRBV4-3 | many | 15 | TGCGCCAGCAGCCACGACAGGGCTGGGGCCAACGTCCTGACTTTC | CASSHDRAGANVLTF
NA | TRBJ1-1 | TRBV6-6 | many | 13 | TGTGCCAGCATAGGGGTAGGAAACACTGAAGCTTTCTTT | CASIGVGNTEAFF
NA | TRBJ2-1 | TRBV6-5 | many | 12 | TGTGCCAGCAGTTACAATGGCAATGAGCAGTTCTTC | CASSYNGNEQFF
NA | TRBJ2-3 | TRBV20-1 | many | 15 | TGCAGTGCCGGATACGGGACGCAACTCACAGATACGCAGTATTTT | CSAGYGTQLTDTQYF
NA | TRBJ2-5 | TRBV7-9 | many | 15 | TGTGCCAGCAGCTCGCCTGACCAGGGAATCGAGACCCAGTACTTC | CASSSPDQGIETQYF
NA | TRBJ2-3 | TRBV27 | many | 17 | TGTGCCAGCAGTCCTCTCCAGGGGATCGCTAGCACAGATACGCAGTATTTT | CASSPLQGIASTDTQYF
TRBD1 | TRBJ1-5 | TRBV2 | many | 15 | TGTGCCAGCAGACTTACAGGGGAAGGCGATCAGCCCCAGCATTTT | CASRLTGEGDQPQHF
NA | TRBJ2-7 | TRBV4-2 | many | 16 | TGTGCCAGCAGCCAAGTAGCACAGGGCGTAGACTACGAGCAGTACTTC | CASSQVAQGVDYEQYF
TRBD2 | TRBJ2-1 | TRBV5-6 | many | 14 | TGTGCCAGCAGCTACGGGACTAGCGGGATCCTCCAGTTCTTC | CASSYGTSGILQFF
TRBD2 | TRBJ2-1 | TRBV2 | few | 16 | TGTGCCAGCCAGGAGGGTAGCGGGACGTCCAACAATGGGCAGTTCTTC | CASQEGSGTSNNGQFF
NA | TRBJ1-1 | TRBV27 | many | 17 | TGTGCCAGCAGTTTATTGGGAACGCGAATTCGGAACACTGAAGCTTTCTTT | CASSLLGTRIRNTEAFF
TRBD1 | TRBJ1-1 | TRBV20-1 | many | 14 | TGCAGTGCCACGACAGGGGGCGTGAACACTGAAGCTTTCTTT | CSATTGGVNTEAFF
TRBD2 | TRBJ2-6 | TRBV28 | many | 18 | TGTGCCAGCAGTTTGTCCGGGACTACGCTTGCGGCGGCCAACGTCCTGACTTTC | CASSLSGTTLAAANVLTF
NA | TRBJ1-1 | TRBV9 | many | 16 | TGTGCCAGCAGCGTAGCTCCCGCCACGGCGAACACTGAAGCTTTCTTT | CASSVAPATANTEAFF
TRBD2 | TRBJ2-7 | TRBV6-6 | many | 12 | TGTGCCAGCAGCCTAGCGGACTTCGAGCAGTACTTC | CASSLADFEQYF
NA | TRBJ2-2 | TRBV6-2/TRBV6-3 | many | 15 | TGTGCCAGCCGAGTGAGTAGGACGGGAACCGGGGAGCTGTTTTTT | CASRVSRTGTGELFF
NA | TRBJ2-5 | TRBV24-1 | few | 16 | TGTGCCACCAGTGTAGGAACGGAGGGGGAGGGAGAGACCCAGTACTTC | CATSVGTEGEGETQYF
NA | TRBJ2-3 | TRBV7-9 | many | 18 | TGTGCCAGCAGCCCTGGGACTGCGAGAACCCTTAGCACAGATACGCAGTATTTT | CASSPGTARTLSTDTQYF
TRBD1 | TRBJ2-5 | TRBV28 | few | 15 | TGTGCCAGCAGTCAGACAGGGGGCATTGGGGAGACCCAGTACTTC | CASSQTGGIGETQYF
NA | TRBJ2-7 | TRBV7-9 | few | 14 | TGTGCCAGCAGCCGTCCCCGGGGTTCCTACGAGCAGTACTTC | CASSRPRGSYEQYF
NA | TRBJ1-1 | TRBV6-1 | many | 14 | TGTGCCAGCAGTGAAGGGTCAGGGAGCACTGAAGCTTTCTTT | CASSEGSGSTEAFF
TRBD2 | TRBJ2-5 | TRBV20-1 | NA | 19 | TGCAGTGCTGAACCCGGGACTAGCGGGAGGGCTCGATTCGAGGAGACCCAGTACTTC | CSAEPGTSGRARFEETQYF
NA | TRBJ1-3 | TRBV27 | many | 15 | TGTGCCAGCAGTCCAGACGGGGACTCTGGAAACACCATATATTTT | CASSPDGDSGNTIYF
NA | TRBJ2-1 | TRBV24-1 | many | 15 | TGTGCCACCAGTGATTTCTCTGGGACCTACAATGAGCAGTTCTTC | CATSDFSGTYNEQFF
NA | TRBJ1-1 | TRBV7-9 | many | 13 | TGTGCCGGACGGGGTGCCATGAACACTGAAGCTTTCTTT | CAGRGAMNTEAFF
TRBD2 | TRBJ2-5 | TRBV28 | many | 18 | TGTGCCAGCAGTTACCGCCGCGTTGGACTAGCGGGAGGAGAGACCCAGTACTTC | CASSYRRVGLAGGETQYF
TRBD1 | TRBJ1-4 | TRBV7-6 | many | 15 | TGTGCCAGCAGCCCCGGGGACAGTTGGAATGAAAAACTGTTTTTT | CASSPGDSWNEKLFF
TRBD2 | TRBJ2-7 | TRBV5-1 | NA | 15 | TGCGCCAGCAGCCCGGGACTAGCGGGAGCAAGCGAGCAGTACTTC | CASSPGLAGASEQYF
NA | TRBJ1-5 | TRBV24-1 | many | 17 | TGTGCCACCAGTGATTCGTCACTGGTAGGGACGCAGTGGCCCCAGCATTTT | CATSDSSLVGTQWPQHF
NA | TRBJ2-7 | TRBV28 | NA | 17 | TGTGCCAGCAGTTTATTACCAGGGCGGCCCAACTCCTACGAGCAGTACTTC | CASSLLPGRPNSYEQYF
NA | TRBJ2-1 | TRBV6-1 | few | 12 | TGTGCCAGCAGTGAGTCTGGAGGTGAGCAGTTCTTC | CASSESGGEQFF
NA | TRBJ2-2 | TRBV12-5 | many | 20 | TGTGCTAGTGGTTTGACGACTACAAACCGGGACACGGTAAACACCGGGGAGCTGTTTTTT | CASGLTTTNRDTVNTGELFF
NA | TRBJ1-4 | TRBV6-2/TRBV6-3 | NA | 16 | TGTGCCAGCAGTTACCCCCCGGAGGGGAGGAGAGAAAAACTGTTTTTT | CASSYPPEGRREKLFF
NA | TRBJ2-5 | TRBV15 | many | 15 | TGTGCCACCAGCGCTCAGAGGGCGGACCAAGAGACCCAGTACTTC | CATSAQRADQETQYF
NA | TRBJ1-1 | TRBV29-1 | many | 13 | TGCAGCGCCTGGGAAGGCACAAACACTGAAGCTTTCTTT | CSAWEGTNTEAFF
TRBD1 | TRBJ2-1 | TRBV6-2/TRBV6-3 | many | 13 | TGTGCCAGCAGCACAGGGGCCTACAATGAGCAGTTCTTC | CASSTGAYNEQFF
NA | TRBJ2-2 | TRBV2 | NA | 14 | TGTGCCAGCAGTGAGTTTAGCGATCCCGGGGAGCTGTTTTTT | CASSEFSDPGELFF
NA | TRBJ2-1 | TRBV4-3 | NA | 16 | TGCGCCAGCAGCCAAGGAACTAGCCGGACAGACAATGAGCAGTTCTTC | CASSQGTSRTDNEQFF
NA | TRBJ2-1 | TRBV6-1 | many | 17 | TGTGCCAGCAGTCCTCCCAAAGGGGGGTTCTCCTACAATGAGCAGTTCTTC | CASSPPKGGFSYNEQFF
NA | TRBJ2-2 | TRBV30 | many | 12 | TGTGCCTGGACTGGGAACACCGGGGAGCTGTTTTTT | CAWTGNTGELFF